This entry concerns a single TCR beta chain. Its antigen is unknown. This entry belongs to a study of cytotoxic CD8 clonotypes in ibrutinib-treated CLL. As for the study in general: Partial responses numbered around 24 and complete responses 2; after a median about 72 months, roughly 15 stayed remitted and approximately twelve progressed.

The CDR3 sequence is 16 residues long. Trimming left V 2 bases short and J 4 bases short, with 15 bases between. Germline V lookup: CDR1 SEHNR, CDR2 FQNEAQ (reference sequence). With sequencing, the targeted depth ranged from 1 in 200,000 to 1 in 1 million T cells. Generated by immunoSEQ multiplex PCR, the TCRdb table keeps only in-frame clones and is missing some. The repertoire holds fewer than 400,000 clones, approximately 67% seen once, with just under 6.5% in the top ten. General observations from the study: At baseline, clonality was higher than in age-matched healthy donors and correlated with CD8+ counts. Clonality was elevated at ibrutinib response and had returned toward baseline at progression.

Source: PBMCs, taken after 36 months of ibrutinib treatment. The clonotype was recovered from a human donor with chronic lymphocytic leukemia. The chain combines TRBV7-9 with TRBJ1-3; D gene uncertain. This chain's CDR3 is CASSLLGEALGNTIYF. CDR3 nucleotides: TGTGCCAGCAGCTTATTGGGTGAAGCTCTCGGAAACACCATATATTTT.